The 11 T cell receptor beta chains listed next were all sequenced from one sample in a study of blood T cell repertoires in COVID-19. The protocol was immunoSEQ multiplex PCR, while the TCRdb copy is restricted to in-frame clones and leaves out a portion. Altogether 250,000 to 300,000 clones are present, about 89% being singletons, with the ten largest covering around 2%. The sequencing sample was made of peripheral blood. These receptors were taken from a man aged 45-65 years with acute or convalescent COVID-19.

This rearrangement joins TRBV27 to TRBJ2-5, with D possibly TRBD2 on 7 matching bases. V dropped 5 bases and J dropped 4 bases, with 11 bases sitting between them. The CDR3 is 13 amino acids. Germline-derived CDR1 and CDR2 are MNHEY and SMNVEV (reference sequence). In DNA, the CDR3 is TGTGCCAGCAGTAACAGGGAGGGAGAGACCCAGTACTTC. It encodes CASSNREGETQYF.

The rearrangement joins TRBV6-5 to TRBJ1-4; perhaps TRBD1 as D (5 bases). The CDR3 runs 15 residues. Germline V gene sequence: CDR1 MNHEY, CDR2 SVGAGI. The V gene lost 4 bases and the J gene lost 8 bases, with 17 bases spanning the gap. The CDR3 nucleotides read TGTGCCAGCAGTTCTTCCGGGACTAGGGTCGAAAAACTGTTTTTT. It translates to CASSSSGTRVEKLFF.

The chain is built from TRBV30 and TRBJ1-6, with TRBD1 as a possible D gene (5 bases). Germline lookup yields CDR1 GTSNPN and CDR2 SVGIG (reference sequence). The CDR3 is 17 amino acids. Trimming cost V 2 bases and J 7 bases, with 21 bases left between them. The CDR3, as DNA: TGTGCCTGGAGTTGGGAATTGGGAGGCAGGGCGAATTCACCCCTCCACTTT. Amino acid sequence: CAWSWELGGRANSPLHF.

This clone was recorded only once. V usage is TRBV3-1 (or the pseudogene TRBV3-2) and J usage is TRBJ1-2, with D maybe TRBD1 (5 bases). The CDR3 spans 14 residues. Trimming pared 4 bases from V and 8 bases from J, leaving 17 bases between. Germline values: CDR1 LGHDT, CDR2 YNNKEL (reference sequence). CDR3 amino acids: CASSPPGDLGGYTF. The CDR3 DNA follows: TGTGCCAGCAGCCCTCCCGGGGACTTGGGAGGCTACACCTTC.

Written as DNA, the CDR3 is TGTGCCAGCAGCCACAGGGAGACCCAGTACTTC. As protein: CASSHRETQYF. V and J are TRBV3-1 (or the pseudogene TRBV3-2) and TRBJ2-5; D remains ambiguous. V was shortened by 3 bases and J by 5 bases, with 4 bases between the two germline ends. This CDR3 is 11 amino acids long. In germline, CDR1 is LGHDT, CDR2 YNNKEL (reference sequence).

The genes are TRBV5-1 and TRBJ2-2; D not resolved. CDR1 and CDR2 from the germline V gene are SGHRS and YFSETQ. The length of the CDR3 is 14 residues. Trimming took off 1 base at V and 3 bases at J, with 7 bases between the two ends. CDR3 sequence: CASSLFSDTGELFF. CDR3 nucleotides: TGCGCCAGCAGCTTGTTCAGTGACACCGGGGAGCTGTTTTTT.

The chain couples TRBV27 to TRBJ2-7; 7 nucleotides align to TRBD2. The junction had 9 bases not matched to a gene; V was cut back by 3 bases and J by 7 bases. The CDR3 runs 14 residues. The germline V gene encodes CDR1 MNHEY and CDR2 SMNVEV (reference sequence). CDR3 sequence (DNA): TGTGCCAGCAGTTTCCAGGGACCGCGGGGGGAGCAGTACTTC. Amino acids: CASSFQGPRGEQYF.

The chain has TRBV27 and TRBJ2-5; 8 bases map to TRBD1. Germline CDR1 reads MNHEY; CDR2 reads SMNVEV (reference sequence). CDR3 size: 15 residues. J lost 5 bases, V lost 6 bases, and 11 bases had no gene match. CDR3 loop: CASSLRQGIGETQYF. Written as DNA, the CDR3 is TGTGCCAGCAGCCTTAGACAGGGGATAGGGGAGACCCAGTACTTC.

The V and J genes are TRBV30 and TRBJ1-2, with 10 bases that match TRBD1. The trim removed 5 bases at V and 1 base at J, leaving 1 base unmatched. CDR1 is GTSNPN, CDR2 SVGIG, per germline (reference sequence). The CDR3 length is 13 residues. This CDR3 is CAWGQGVNYGYTF. CDR3 nucleotides: TGTGCCTGGGGACAGGGGGTTAACTATGGCTACACCTTC.

V is TRBV5-6 and J is TRBJ1-2; no clear D. The germline CDR1 and CDR2 sequences are SGHDT and YYEEEE. This CDR3 is 12 amino acids long. V was shortened by 0 bases and J by 4 bases, with 4 bases between the two germline ends. CDR3 sequence reads: CASSLAGYGYTF. CDR3 DNA: TGTGCCAGCAGCTTGGCGGGCTATGGCTACACCTTC.

The CDR3 region has the DNA TGTGCCAGCAGTTACCAGGTTGACTATGGCTACACCTTC. Translation gives CASSYQVDYGYTF. This chain links TRBV6-5 with TRBJ1-2; unclear D gene. Germline values: CDR1 MNHEY, CDR2 SVGAGI. The CDR3 has 13 amino acids. Trimming took 2 bases from V and 3 from J, leaving 7 bases between them.